The 23 T cell receptor beta chains below come from one sample, sequenced in a study of a mutant IDH1 vaccine in newly diagnosed glioma. Antigens for these TCRs are unknown. The time point was: week 5, during vaccination. Topical imiquimod accompanied each vaccine dose, which consisted of 300 ug of mutant IDH1 20-mer peptide. Clones were read by immunoSEQ multiplex PCR, and TCRdb kept only the in-frame ones, dropping some. The sample consists of around 30,000 clones, approximately 50% of them appearing once. The specimen was PBMCs, collected from a glioma patient whose treatment included an IDH1 peptide vaccine. These receptors were collected from a young woman with glioma.

This chain joins TRBV6-1 and TRBJ2-5, with a tentative D call TRBD2 (6 bases). The CDR3 loop spans 14 amino acids. Trimming pared 3 bases from V and 2 bases from J, leaving 10 bases between. Germline-derived CDR1 and CDR2 are MNHNS and SASEGT. CDR3 region: CASSEDYLQETQYF. Here the CDR3 DNA reads TGTGCCAGCAGTGAGGACTACCTACAAGAGACCCAGTACTTC.

This clone has just a few counts. The genes are TRBV27 and TRBJ2-1; D ambiguous. Germline V gene sequence: CDR1 MNHEY, CDR2 SMNVEV (reference sequence). The CDR3 extends over 14 amino acids. Trimming left V 6 bases short and J 0 bases short, with 9 bases between. The CDR3 loop reads CASSWAPSYNEQFF. The CDR3 DNA reads TGTGCCAGCAGCTGGGCCCCCTCCTACAATGAGCAGTTCTTC.

This clone was counted once. The chain joins TRBV10-3 to TRBJ2-1; D may be TRBD1 (6 bases). This CDR3 contains 14 residues. Germline CDR1 reads ENHRY; CDR2 reads SYGVKD. V was cut by 2 bases and J by 9 bases, with 14 bases left in between. CDR3 sequence: CAISERTGNAEQFF. As DNA, the CDR3 is TGTGCCATCAGTGAGAGAACAGGGAATGCTGAGCAGTTCTTC.

The rearrangement joins TRBV19 to TRBJ2-7; TRBD1 might be the D (6 bases). CDR3 length: 13 residues. CDR1 LNHDA and CDR2 SQIVND come from the germline V gene (reference sequence). V was cut by 1 base and J by 7 bases, with 11 bases left in between. For the CDR3, the DNA is TGTGCCAGTAGTATAGCCACAGGGAGTGAGCAGTACTTC. It specifies CASSIATGSEQYF.

The rearrangement links TRBV19 to TRBJ2-7, with TRBD1 matching over 9 bases. CDR1 and CDR2 from the germline V gene are LNHDA and SQIVND (reference sequence). J was trimmed by 6 bases and V by 3 bases; bases with no gene match: 9. The CDR3 runs to 15 residues. CDR3 amino acids: CASSISGTGISEQYF. The CDR3, as DNA: TGTGCCAGTAGTATTTCCGGGACAGGGATTAGCGAGCAGTACTTC. The full variable domain, with the rest looked up from reference TRBV19 and TRBJ2-7, is DGGITQSPKYLFRKEGQNVTLSCEQNLNHDAMYWYRQDPGQGLRLIYYSQIVNDFQKGDIAEGYSVSREKKESFPLTVTSAQKNPTAFYLCASSISGTGISEQYFGPGTRLTVT.

The rearrangement links TRBV27 to TRBJ2-7, with 8 positions matching TRBD2. V dropped 4 bases and J dropped 4; count of bases not matched to a gene: 9. Germline V gene data show CDR1 as MNHEY and CDR2 as SMNVEV (reference sequence). This CDR3 region has 15 residues. CDR3 DNA: TGTGCCAGCAGTTCGCGAGCGGGAGTGGCGTACGAGCAGTACTTC. Translating gives CASSSRAGVAYEQYF.

This chain links TRBV4-2 with TRBJ2-7; 9 bases agree with TRBD2. Germline CDR1 and CDR2: LGHNA and YNFKEQ. V trimming: 1 base; J trimming: 5 bases; junction bases outside the gene matches: 9. CDR3 length: 16 residues. The CDR3, as DNA: TGTGCCAGCAGCCAAGGCCCAGCGGGGGGCGTCCACGAGCAGTACTTC. This encodes CASSQGPAGGVHEQYF.

This chain joins TRBV2 and TRBJ1-3, with 8 bases fitting TRBD1. Trimming at V came to 5 bases and at J to 4 bases, leaving 7 bases not matched to a gene. The CDR3 extends over 15 amino acids. From germline, CDR1 is SNHLY and CDR2 FYNNEI. The CDR3 DNA reads as TGTGCCAGCAGTCCCCAACGGACAGGGGGAAACACCATATATTTT. This codes for CASSPQRTGGNTIYF.

The chain is built from TRBV29-1 and TRBJ2-1; TRBD1 agrees at 8 bases. This CDR3 spans 16 amino acids. Unmatched junction bases numbered 8, after V lost 3 bases and J lost 1 base. CDR1 and CDR2 (germline): SQVTM, ANQGSEA. Written as DNA, the CDR3 is TGCAGCGTTGACGAAGCCCGGGACAGGTCCTACAATGAGCAGTTCTTC. This sequence encodes CSVDEARDRSYNEQFF.

This chain links TRBV11-3 with TRBJ2-1, with 14 bases fitting TRBD2. The germline V gene encodes CDR1 SGHNT and CDR2 YENEEA. The ends lost 5 bases at V and 2 bases at J; junction bases unmatched: 5. This CDR3 spans 17 amino acids. DNA of the CDR3: TGTGCCAGCAGCCCAGGACTAGCGGGGGGCCCCTACAATGAGCAGTTCTTC. Its protein product is CASSPGLAGGPYNEQFF.

The chain carries TRBV11-2 and TRBJ2-1, with 8 bases that match TRBD1. V was pared by 0 bases and J by 3 bases, with 1 base of the junction left unmatched. Germline CDR1 and CDR2: SGHAT and FQNNGV. The CDR3 spans 15 residues. DNA of the CDR3: TGTGCCAGCAGCTTAGATGGGACAGGCTACAATGAGCAGTTCTTC. It encodes CASSLDGTGYNEQFF.

V is TRBV5-8 and J is TRBJ1-3; D gene ambiguous. CDR3 length: 14 amino acids. The V gene lost 6 bases and the J gene lost 0 bases, with 10 bases spanning the gap. CDR1 and CDR2 from the germline V gene are SGHTS and YDEGEE. The CDR3 loop reads CASIRSSSGNTIYF. The CDR3 bases are TGTGCCAGCATCCGTAGTTCCTCTGGAAACACCATATATTTT. The full variable domain, rest sourced from reference TRBV5-8 and TRBJ1-3, is EAGVTQSPTHLIKTRGQQATLRCSPISGHTSVYWYQQALGLGLQFLLWYDEGEERNRGNFPPRFSGRQFPNYSSELNVNALELEDSALYLCASIRSSSGNTIYFGEGSWLTVV.

This chain uses TRBV7-8 with TRBJ1-1, with no clear D. Germline V gene data show CDR1 as SGHVS and CDR2 as FQNEAQ. The CDR3 is made up of 13 amino acids. V lost 7 bases to trimming and J lost 1 base, with 10 bases between them. CDR3 protein: CASTRHPNTEAFF. DNA for the CDR3: TGTGCCAGCACCCGACACCCGAACACTGAAGCTTTCTTT.

This clone ranks as hyperexpanded. The chain carries TRBV7-8 and TRBJ2-7, with TRBD2 matching 9 bases. J lost 2 bases, V lost 5 bases, and 10 bases had no gene match. This CDR3 contains 16 residues. The germline V gene has CDR1 SGHVS and CDR2 FQNEAQ. Here the CDR3 reads CASSHSRSSGTYEQYF. The CDR3 nucleotides read TGTGCCAGCAGCCATAGTCGGTCTAGCGGGACCTACGAGCAGTACTTC.

The gene calls are TRBV25-1 and TRBJ2-3; 8 bases are shared with TRBD1. J was trimmed by 0 bases and V by 8 bases; bases with no gene match: 7. The CDR3 is made up of 15 amino acids. Germline V gene data show CDR1 as MGHDK and CDR2 as SYGVNS. The CDR3 region has the DNA TGTGCCAGCTGCGGGGACAGGTGGAGCACAGATACGCAGTATTTT. Translation: CASCGDRWSTDTQYF. Variable domain in full (rest from reference TRBV25-1 and TRBJ2-3): EADIYQTPRYLVIGTGKKITLECSQTMGHDKMYWYQQDPGMELHLIHYSYGVNSTEKGDLSSESTVSRIRTEHFPLTLESARPSHTSQYLCASCGDRWSTDTQYFGPGTRLTVL.

The chain uses TRBV7-8 and TRBJ1-3; tentatively, D is TRBD1 (5 bases). V shed 2 bases and J shed 2 bases, with 10 bases lying between them. Germline V gives CDR1 SGHVS, CDR2 FQNEAQ. The CDR3 is made up of 15 amino acids. The CDR3 loop reads CASSLRGGAGNTIYF. CDR3 DNA sequence: TGTGCCAGCAGCTTAAGAGGAGGGGCTGGAAACACCATATATTTT.

V and J are TRBV2 and TRBJ1-2; D perhaps matches TRBD1 (5 bases). CDR1 SNHLY and CDR2 FYNNEI come from the germline V gene. Trimming took 6 bases from V and 8 from J, leaving 13 bases between them. The CDR3 length is 12 residues. The CDR3 bases are TGTGCCAGCAGGGATGCAGGGAGAGGCTACACCTTC. Translation gives CASRDAGRGYTF.

This clone showed up just a few times. The J gene is TRBJ2-5, the V gene TRBV27; 7 nucleotides agree with TRBD2. CDR1 MNHEY and CDR2 SMNVEV come from the germline V gene (reference sequence). This CDR3 is built from 15 residues. V dropped 7 bases and J dropped 10; count of bases not matched to a gene: 18. CDR3 in amino acids: CASTPRGGSAWGQYF. DNA for the CDR3: TGTGCCAGCACTCCTCGGGGAGGGTCCGCGTGGGGCCAGTACTTC.

V is TRBV15 and J is TRBJ1-5; D might be TRBD1 (5 bases). Germline CDR1 reads LNHNV; CDR2 reads YYDKDF (reference sequence). The CDR3 has 18 amino acids. With 0 bases removed from V and 3 bases from J, the gap between germline ends came to 18 bases. The CDR3 bases are TGTGCCACCAGCAGAGATCCTATGGGACCCGTCACCAATCAGCCCCAGCATTTT. Its translation is CATSRDPMGPVTNQPQHF.

V is TRBV27 and J is TRBJ1-4; D is unclear. V lost 5 bases, J lost 5 bases, and 15 bases lay in between. Germline V gene sequence: CDR1 MNHEY, CDR2 SMNVEV (reference sequence). This CDR3 is 15 amino acids long. CDR3 sequence: CASSRRSGLNEKLFF. The CDR3 nucleotides read TGTGCCAGCAGTCGACGTTCGGGATTAAATGAAAAACTGTTTTTT.

This chain uses TRBV4-3 with TRBJ2-4; 8 nucleotides agree with TRBD2. Germline V gene sequence: CDR1 LGHNA, CDR2 YSLEER. There are 14 residues in the CDR3. V shed 4 bases and J 5 bases; nucleotides not matched to a gene: 4. CDR3 loop: CASSPGTSENIQYF. CDR3 nucleotides: TGCGCCAGCAGCCCTGGGACTAGTGAAAACATTCAGTACTTC.

This clone came up a few times. This rearrangement joins TRBV11-2 to TRBJ2-2, with D unresolved. This CDR3 contains 16 residues. V was cut by 0 bases and J by 1 base, with 9 bases left in between. CDR1 and CDR2 from the germline V gene are SGHAT and FQNNGV. Here the CDR3 reads CASSLDLRVNTGELFF. In nucleotides, the CDR3 is TGTGCCAGCAGCTTAGATTTACGGGTGAACACCGGGGAGCTGTTTTTT.

The chain links TRBV2 to TRBJ2-1; D not resolved. The CDR3 is 10 residues long. Per the germline V gene, CDR1 is SNHLY and CDR2 is FYNNEI. Trimming removed 7 bases from V and 8 bases from J, with 6 bases in between. The CDR3 DNA follows: TGTGCCAGCATTAGGGATGAGCAGTTCTTC. Residues: CASIRDEQFF.